A single T cell receptor (beta chain) is shown here with its context. Repertoires were generated with immunoSEQ multiplex PCR, while TCRdb's copy carries only in-frame clones and drops some. The sample has around 250,000 clones; about 82% are singletons. Germline loops: CDR1 MNHEY, CDR2 SVGAGI. CDR3 length: 15 residues. Trimming at V came to 5 bases and at J to 5 bases, leaving 4 bases not matched to a gene. The data are from a study of blood T cell repertoires in COVID-19. The chain combines TRBV6-5 with TRBJ2-1; TRBD2 agrees at 12 bases. Material for sequencing was peripheral blood. The receptor was isolated from a man at least 80 years old with acute or convalescent COVID-19. The CDR3 bases are TGTGCCAGCAGTCGACTAGCGGGAGCTAACAATGAGCAGTTCTTC. Its protein is CASSRLAGANNEQFF.